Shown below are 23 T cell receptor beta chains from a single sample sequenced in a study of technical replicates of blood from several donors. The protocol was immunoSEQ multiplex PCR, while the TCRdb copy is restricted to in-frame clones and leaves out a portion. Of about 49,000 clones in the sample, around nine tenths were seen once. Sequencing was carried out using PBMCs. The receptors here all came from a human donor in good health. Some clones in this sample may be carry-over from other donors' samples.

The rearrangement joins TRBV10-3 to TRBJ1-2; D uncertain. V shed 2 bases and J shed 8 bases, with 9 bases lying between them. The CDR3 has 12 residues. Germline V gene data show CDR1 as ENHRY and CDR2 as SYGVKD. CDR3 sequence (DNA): TGTGCCATCAGTGAGCAGTACGGGGGCTACACCTTC. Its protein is CAISEQYGGYTF.

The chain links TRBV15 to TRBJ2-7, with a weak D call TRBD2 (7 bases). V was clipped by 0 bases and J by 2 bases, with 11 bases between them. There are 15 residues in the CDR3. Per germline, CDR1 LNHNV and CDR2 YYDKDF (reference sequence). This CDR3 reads CATSRDRGTTYEQYF. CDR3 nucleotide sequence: TGTGCCACCAGCAGAGATAGGGGGACTACCTACGAGCAGTACTTC.

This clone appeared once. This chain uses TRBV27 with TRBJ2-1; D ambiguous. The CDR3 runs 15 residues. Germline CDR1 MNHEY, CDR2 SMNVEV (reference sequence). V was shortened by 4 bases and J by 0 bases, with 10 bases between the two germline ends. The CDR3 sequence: CASSYSPYSYNEQFF. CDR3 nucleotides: TGTGCCAGCAGTTATTCTCCTTACTCCTACAATGAGCAGTTCTTC.

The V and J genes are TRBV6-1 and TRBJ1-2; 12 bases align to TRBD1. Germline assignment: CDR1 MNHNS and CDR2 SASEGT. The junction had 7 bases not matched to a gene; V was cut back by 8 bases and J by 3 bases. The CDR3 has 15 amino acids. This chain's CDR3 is CASGSGTGGHYGYTF. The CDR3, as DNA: TGTGCCAGCGGAAGCGGGACAGGGGGCCACTATGGCTACACCTTC.

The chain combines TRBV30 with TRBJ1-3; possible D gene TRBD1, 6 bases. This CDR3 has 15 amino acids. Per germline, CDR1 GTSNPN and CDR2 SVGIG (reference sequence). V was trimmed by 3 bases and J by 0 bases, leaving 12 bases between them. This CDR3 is CAWSPQGTSGNTIYF. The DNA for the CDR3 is TGTGCCTGGAGCCCACAGGGTACCTCTGGAAACACCATATATTTT. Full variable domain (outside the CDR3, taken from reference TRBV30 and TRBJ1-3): SQTIHQWPATLVQPVGSPLSLECTVEGTSNPNLYWYRQAAGRGLQLLFYSVGIGQISSEVPQNLSASRPQDRQFILSSKKLLLSDSGFYLCAWSPQGTSGNTIYFGEGSWLTVV.

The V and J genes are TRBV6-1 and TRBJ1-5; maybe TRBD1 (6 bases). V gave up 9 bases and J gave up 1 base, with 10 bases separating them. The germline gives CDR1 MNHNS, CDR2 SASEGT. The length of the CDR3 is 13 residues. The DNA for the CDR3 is TGTGCCAGTATGGGGACAAGCAATCAGCCCCAGCATTTT. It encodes CASMGTSNQPQHF.

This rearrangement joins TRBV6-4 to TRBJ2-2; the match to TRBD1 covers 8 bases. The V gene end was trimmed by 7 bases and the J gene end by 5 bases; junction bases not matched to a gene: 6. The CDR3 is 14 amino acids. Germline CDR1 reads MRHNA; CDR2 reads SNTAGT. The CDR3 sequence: CASKKTGDTGELFF. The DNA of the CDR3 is TGTGCCAGCAAGAAGACAGGGGATACCGGGGAGCTGTTTTTT.

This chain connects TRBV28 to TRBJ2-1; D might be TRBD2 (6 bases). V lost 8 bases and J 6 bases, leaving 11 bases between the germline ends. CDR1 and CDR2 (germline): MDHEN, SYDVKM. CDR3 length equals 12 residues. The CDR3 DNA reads TGTGCCAGCCCCGTGGGGGGCAATGAGCAGTTCTTC. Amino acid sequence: CASPVGGNEQFF.

CDR3 DNA sequence: TGCGCCAGCAGCCAATTCCCCAGGGGGATGAACACTGAAGCTTTCTTT. Residues: CASSQFPRGMNTEAFF. The chain carries TRBV4-1 and TRBJ1-1; TRBD1 matches 7 bases. Looked up from germline, CDR1 is MGHRA and CDR2 is YSYEKL. J lost 0 bases, V lost 2 bases, and 6 bases had no gene match. CDR3 length equals 16 residues.

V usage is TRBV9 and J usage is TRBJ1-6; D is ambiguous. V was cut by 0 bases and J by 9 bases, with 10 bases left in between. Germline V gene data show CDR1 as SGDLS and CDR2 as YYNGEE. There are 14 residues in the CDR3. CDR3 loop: CASSVDEVGSPLHF. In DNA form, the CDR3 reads TGTGCCAGCAGCGTAGATGAGGTTGGTTCACCCCTCCACTTT.

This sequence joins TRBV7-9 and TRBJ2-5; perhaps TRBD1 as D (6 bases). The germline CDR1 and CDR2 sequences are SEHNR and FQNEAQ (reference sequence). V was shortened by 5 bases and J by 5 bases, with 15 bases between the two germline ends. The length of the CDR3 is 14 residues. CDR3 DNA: TGTGCCAGCAGCCTGGGGCAGGGGACGGAGACCCAGTACTTC. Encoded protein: CASSLGQGTETQYF.

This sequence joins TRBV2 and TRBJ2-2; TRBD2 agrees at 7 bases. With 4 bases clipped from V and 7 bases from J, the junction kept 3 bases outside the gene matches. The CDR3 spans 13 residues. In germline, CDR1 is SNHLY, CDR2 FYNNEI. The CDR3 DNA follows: TGTGCCAGCAGTGCGGGGGGTCACGGGGAGCTGTTTTTT. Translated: CASSAGGHGELFF.

The DNA for the CDR3 is TGTGCCAGCAGACTAGCGGGGGAGCAGTTCTTC. Protein product: CASRLAGEQFF. V usage is TRBV2 and J usage is TRBJ2-1; the match to TRBD2 covers 10 bases. The CDR3 covers 11 residues. Germline CDR1 and CDR2: SNHLY and FYNNEI. The junction had 0 bases not matched to a gene; V was cut back by 6 bases and J by 10 bases.

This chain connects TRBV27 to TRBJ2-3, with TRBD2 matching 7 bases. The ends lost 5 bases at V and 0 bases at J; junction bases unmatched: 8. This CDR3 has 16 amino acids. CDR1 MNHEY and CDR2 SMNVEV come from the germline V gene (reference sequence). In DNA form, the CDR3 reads TGTGCCAGCAGTCATTCTAGCGGTACTAGCACAGATACGCAGTATTTT. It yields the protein CASSHSSGTSTDTQYF.

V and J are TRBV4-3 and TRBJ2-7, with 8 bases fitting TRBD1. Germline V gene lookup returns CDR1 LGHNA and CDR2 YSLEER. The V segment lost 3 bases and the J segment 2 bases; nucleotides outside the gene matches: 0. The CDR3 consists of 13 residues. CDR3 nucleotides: TGCGCCAGCAGCCAGGGACAGGCCTACGAGCAGTACTTC. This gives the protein CASSQGQAYEQYF.

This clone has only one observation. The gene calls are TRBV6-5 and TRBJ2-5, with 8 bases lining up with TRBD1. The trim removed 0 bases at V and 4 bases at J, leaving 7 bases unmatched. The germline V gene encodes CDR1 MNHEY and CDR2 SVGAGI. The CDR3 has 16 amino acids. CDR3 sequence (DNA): TGTGCCAGCAGTTACTCCAGGACAGGGTTTCTAGAGACCCAGTACTTC. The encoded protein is CASSYSRTGFLETQYF.

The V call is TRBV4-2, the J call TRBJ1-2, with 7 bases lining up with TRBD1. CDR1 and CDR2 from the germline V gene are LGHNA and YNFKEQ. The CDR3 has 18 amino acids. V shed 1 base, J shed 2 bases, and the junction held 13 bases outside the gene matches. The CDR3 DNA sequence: TGTGCCAGCAGCCAAGTCGGTTCCGCCGGGACAGCGAACTATGGCTACACCTTC. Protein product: CASSQVGSAGTANYGYTF.

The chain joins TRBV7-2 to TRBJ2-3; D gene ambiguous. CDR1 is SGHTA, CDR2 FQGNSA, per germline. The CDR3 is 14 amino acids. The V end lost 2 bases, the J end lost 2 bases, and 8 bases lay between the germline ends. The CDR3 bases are TGTGCCAGCAGCTTATTGCAGAACACAGATACGCAGTATTTT. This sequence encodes CASSLLQNTDTQYF. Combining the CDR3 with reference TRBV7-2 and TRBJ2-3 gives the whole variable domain GAGVSQSPSNKVTEKGKDVELRCDPISGHTALYWYRQSLGQGLEFLIYFQGNSAPDKSGLPSDRFSAERTGGSVSTLTIQRTQQEDSAVYLCASSLLQNTDTQYFGPGTRLTVL.

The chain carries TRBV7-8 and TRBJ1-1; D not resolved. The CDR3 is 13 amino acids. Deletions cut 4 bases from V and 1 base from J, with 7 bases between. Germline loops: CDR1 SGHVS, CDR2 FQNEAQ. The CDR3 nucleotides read TGTGCCAGCAGCTCTGACAAGAACACTGAAGCTTTCTTT. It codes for CASSSDKNTEAFF.

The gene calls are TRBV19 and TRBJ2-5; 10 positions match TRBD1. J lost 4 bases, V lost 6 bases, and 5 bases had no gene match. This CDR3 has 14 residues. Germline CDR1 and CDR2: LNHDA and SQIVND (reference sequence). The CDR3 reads CASSRQGALETQYF. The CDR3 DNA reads TGTGCCAGTAGCAGACAGGGGGCTTTAGAGACCCAGTACTTC.

In nucleotides, the CDR3 is TGTGCCAGTAGTCCGTCGGACAGCCTGCGCCGCAATGAGCAGTTCTTC. Translated, it gives CASSPSDSLRRNEQFF. This sequence joins TRBV19 and TRBJ2-1; D might be TRBD1 (6 bases). V lost 5 bases and J 6 bases, leaving 20 bases between the germline ends. The CDR3 length is 16 residues. Germline CDR1 is LNHDA and CDR2 is SQIVND (reference sequence).

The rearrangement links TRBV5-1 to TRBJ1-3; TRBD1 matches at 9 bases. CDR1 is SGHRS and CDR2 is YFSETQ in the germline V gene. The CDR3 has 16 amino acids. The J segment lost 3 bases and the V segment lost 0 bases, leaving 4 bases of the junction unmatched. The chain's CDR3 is CASSLGDRVNGNTIYF. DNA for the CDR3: TGCGCCAGCAGCTTGGGGGACAGGGTAAATGGAAACACCATATATTTT.

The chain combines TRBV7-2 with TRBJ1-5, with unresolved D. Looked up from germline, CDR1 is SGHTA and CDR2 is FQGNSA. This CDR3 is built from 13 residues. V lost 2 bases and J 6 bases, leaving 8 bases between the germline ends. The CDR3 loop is CASSLLGSQPQHF. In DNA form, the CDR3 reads TGTGCCAGCAGCTTATTAGGGAGTCAGCCCCAGCATTTT. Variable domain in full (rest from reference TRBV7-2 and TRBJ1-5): GAGVSQSPSNKVTEKGKDVELRCDPISGHTALYWYRQSLGQGLEFLIYFQGNSAPDKSGLPSDRFSAERTGGSVSTLTIQRTQQEDSAVYLCASSLLGSQPQHFGDGTRLSIL.